This TCR beta chain was sequenced during a study of radiation and T cells in renal cell carcinoma. Study outcomes and limitations: In blood, top tumor clones expanded by 2 weeks, shrinking by 4.

Treatment in this sample: 15 Gy SBRT to primary tumor, nephrectomy 4 weeks later. Comments on this clone: Its target is not known.

Germline lookup yields CDR1 SEHNR and CDR2 FQNEAQ (reference sequence). The V and J ends lost 5 bases and 9 bases respectively, with 23 bases between them. The CDR3 consists of 16 residues. Generated by immunoSEQ multiplex PCR, the TCRdb table keeps only in-frame clones and is missing some. The sample carries 18,000 or so clones, roughly 54% recorded once. The chain has TRBV7-9 and TRBJ2-1; D may correspond to TRBD1 or TRBD2 (5 bases each). The clonotype originates from a man aged 45-65 years with renal cell carcinoma. The sample was tumor tissue, taken from a patient whose treatment included radiotherapy and nephrectomy. CDR3 bases: TGTGCCAGCAGCCCGTGGGCCGGGACGGGGAAATCTGAGCAGTTCTTC. Encoded protein: CASSPWAGTGKSEQFF. Based on the CDR3 plus reference TRBV7-9 and TRBJ2-1, the full variable domain is DTGVSQNPRHKITKRGQNVTFRCDPISEHNRLYWYRQTLGQGPEFLTYFQNEAQLEKSRLLSDRFSAERPKGSFSTLEIQRTEQGDSAMYLCASSPWAGTGKSEQFFGPGTRLTVL.